This T cell receptor (beta chain) was identified in a study of T-cell memory formation after mild COVID-19. As for the study in general: TCR clusters were mostly confined to one donor each. Overall study findings and caveats: Day 15 to 85 contracting clones showed balanced CD4/CD8; later expanders leaned CD4+. Pre-infection memory held some responding clones, suggesting pre-existing cross-reactive T cells responded.

V was shortened by 3 bases and J by 5 bases, with 12 bases between the two germline ends. Germline V gene lookup returns CDR1 SGDLS and CDR2 YYNGEE. CDR3 length: 13 amino acids. The 5'RACE method, run with constant-segment primers, produced TCR alpha and TCR beta cDNA libraries (carrying sample barcodes and UMIs). A single record per CDR3 protein comes from TCRdb applying MiXCR to the 5' RACE reads. Of roughly 450,000 distinct CDR3 sequences listed, roughly 18% are singletons. This clonotype occurred a few times. Its antigen is unknown. The sample was PBMCs or a T cell subset sorted from them (not recorded which). The gene calls are TRBV9 and TRBJ2-7; the D gene is possibly TRBD1 (5 bases). The TCR comes from a man younger than 35 who had mild COVID-19 (a few samples of this study predate the infection). Cell type and time point are not known. CDR3 DNA: TGTGCCAGCAGCGCCGACAGTCGCGACGAGCAGTACTTC. Amino acids: CASSADSRDEQYF.